This TCR beta chain was observed in a study of blood T cell repertoires in COVID-19 (dated by TCRdb to the early 2020s). With respect to the entire study: Samples covering the acute and convalescent phases of COVID-19 were provided by collaborators in the United States, Italy and Spain. The dataset comprised deeply sampled blood TCRbeta repertoires from subjects exposed to, actively infected with, or recovered from COVID-19. The repertoires were released in a freely available public database intended as a resource for research on the immune response to SARS-CoV-2. Samples came from the ongoing ImmuneRACE study (first 160 participants) plus 1,254 subjects from 6 global collaborators. The material from the prospective study consisted of cDNA or gDNA derived from T cells, B-cell-depleted T cells, or PBMCs. Where available, HLA class I and class II types were obtained from metadata supplied by the sample provider rather than from assay-based typing. Nearly every sample came with metadata listing a de-identified subject ID, COVID-19 status, age in years and sex. Findings and caveats that apply to the study as a whole: Clinical and demographic metadata were provided uncurated, with the amount varying by source and participant.

As concerns this clone: Its antigen remains unidentified. It has no much larger one-base neighbor in the sample; base qualities were not kept.

Collaborating institutions collected whole blood in K2EDTA tubes following their own protocols. Collaborator samples were shipped for TCRbeta analysis as frozen whole blood, isolated PBMCs, or DNA extracted from either sample type. The immunoSEQ Assay, a bias-controlled multiplex PCR, was used to amplify TCRbeta CDR3 regions from genomic DNA. The authors' pipeline ran thus. The number of nucleated cells in each sample was estimated by amplification of reference gene primers within the assay. Sequence reads were collapsed and filtered to measure the absolute abundance of every unique TCRbeta CDR3 rearrangement. For each sample, productive Simpson clonality was calculated as the square root of Simpson's diversity index over productive rearrangements. TCRdb took this table from immuneACCESS and kept in-frame rearrangements with V and J called. Such tables lack part of the clones; where checked against another copy, unresolved V genes explain under half of the gap, and the rest is unexplained. V and J calls and clone size are copied from that table; D and trimming were computed from the DNA. Across this sample there are 180,000 or so clones, with approximately 88% seen only once. Approximately 4% of the sample comes from the top ten.

From the cysteine up to the phenylalanine, the CDR3 has a length of 13 residues. Left in the record is the CDR3 DNA by itself, 39 bases read in frame from the first base. Based on the germline V gene (reference sequence), the CDR1 and CDR2 sequences are LNHNV and YYDKDF. Deletion took 1 base off V and 8 bases off J, with a span of 8 bases between the germline ends. The clonotype originates from a young woman with acute or convalescent COVID-19. The rearrangement combines TRBV15 with TRBJ1-4; the D gene lacks a confident call. The sequencing sample was made of peripheral blood. The bases read TGTGCCACCAGCAGAGGATCGGGGGAAAAACTGTTTTTT. Its protein product is CATSRGSGEKLFF.